Presented here are 8 T cell receptor beta chains from one specimen sequenced in a study of T cell repertoires in cytomegalovirus infection. Using its own MiXCR run on the reads, TCRdb lists one record per CDR3 protein. The sample has approximately 990,000 distinct CDR3 sequences, 31% seen once; the top ten hold over 11%. For these receptors, no antigen is known. The input for sequencing was cultured CD8+ T cells from PBMCs, taken from culture after CMV antigen stimulation. The receptor set was obtained from a human donor in good health (CMV status not recorded). Some clones in this sample may be carry-over from other donors' samples.

This chain's CDR3 is CASSLDHRGLKYGYTF. DNA for the CDR3: TGTGCCAGCAGCTTGGACCACAGGGGCTTAAAATATGGCTACACCTTC. V usage is TRBV5-5 and J usage is TRBJ1-2, with TRBD1 matching 7 bases. Germline-derived CDR1 and CDR2 are SGHKS and YYEKEE (reference sequence). The CDR3 is 16 amino acids. V dropped 0 bases and J dropped 5; count of bases not matched to a gene: 10.

In this sample, this clonotype turned up a few times. V usage is TRBV6-6 and J usage is TRBJ2-1, with 10 bases fitting TRBD2. CDR1 is MNHNY and CDR2 is SVGAGI in the germline V gene (reference sequence). CDR3 size: 16 residues. Unmatched junction bases numbered 6, after V lost 0 bases and J lost 7 bases. CDR3 DNA: TGTGCCAGCAGTTACTCGATGGCTAGCGGGGGTAATGAGCAGTTCTTC. Its translation is CASSYSMASGGNEQFF.

J is TRBJ2-1 and V is TRBV7-6; 7 bases are shared with TRBD2. The CDR3 runs 14 residues. V trimming: 1 base; J trimming: 8 bases; junction bases outside the gene matches: 5. From germline, CDR1 is SGHVS and CDR2 FNYEAQ. The chain's CDR3 is CASSLELAFDEQFF. The CDR3 DNA is TGTGCCAGCAGCTTAGAACTAGCGTTTGATGAGCAGTTCTTC.

This sequence joins TRBV5-6 and TRBJ1-1; D is ambiguous. From germline, CDR1 is SGHDT and CDR2 YYEEEE. V gave up 2 bases and J gave up 0 bases, with 5 bases separating them. CDR3 size: 13 residues. CDR3 coding DNA: TGTGCCAGCAGCTTACCAATGAACACTGAAGCTTTCTTT. Translated, it gives CASSLPMNTEAFF.

Of note for this clonotype: An end of the junction does not agree with germline; a read error may underlie this. The chain employs TRBV7-9 and TRBJ2-7; D is undetermined. Germline CDR1 and CDR2: SEHNR and FQNEAQ (reference sequence). CDR3 length equals 12 residues. Written as DNA, the CDR3 is TGTGTCAGCAGCTTGCAGGCCTACGAGCAGTACTTC. This sequence encodes CVSSLQAYEQYF.

This clonotype has only a few counts. This sequence joins TRBV7-3 and TRBJ2-1; 11 nucleotides match TRBD2. With V trimmed by 5 bases and J by 6 bases, 6 bases remained unmatched. Germline CDR1 SGHTA, CDR2 FQGTGA. This CDR3 comprises 15 residues. CDR3 amino acids: CASSPLAGGSNEQFF. The CDR3 DNA reads as TGTGCCAGCAGCCCGCTAGCGGGGGGCTCCAATGAGCAGTTCTTC.

This clonotype showed up just once. This sequence joins TRBV6-6 and TRBJ1-6; possible D gene TRBD1, 5 bases. V lost 0 bases and J 1 base, leaving 10 bases between the germline ends. This CDR3 has 17 residues. Per germline, CDR1 MNHNY and CDR2 SVGAGI (reference sequence). CDR3 region: CASSYSGGGSYNSPLHF. CDR3 DNA sequence: TGTGCCAGCAGTTACTCGGGGGGAGGATCCTATAATTCACCCCTCCACTTT.

This chain uses TRBV6-2 or TRBV6-3 with TRBJ2-1; the match to TRBD1 covers 10 bases. Unmatched junction bases numbered 10, after V lost 6 bases and J lost 5 bases. This CDR3 has 16 residues. Germline CDR1 and CDR2: MNHEY and SVGEGT. The CDR3 sequence: CASRLTTGGKNNEQFF. The DNA of the CDR3 is TGTGCCAGCAGGCTAACGACAGGGGGCAAGAACAATGAGCAGTTCTTC.